These 31 T cell receptor beta chains were sequenced from one sample in a study of monozygotic twins with inflammatory bowel disease. TCRdb reprocessed the 5' RACE reads and stores each CDR3 protein as one record, lacking DNA. The sample has approximately 400,000 distinct CDR3 sequences, and its top ten clones hold 2.4%. Sequenced sample: blood. Source of these receptors: a human donor with ulcerative colitis or Crohn's disease, or a healthy co-twin of an affected twin (not recorded which).

The rearrangement uses TRBV3-1 and TRBJ1-5; TCRdb calls TRBD1, which cannot be checked without DNA. This CDR3 has 13 amino acids. The germline V gene encodes CDR1 LGHDT and CDR2 YNNKEL (reference sequence). This chain's CDR3 is CASSQAGIQPQHF.

This rearrangement joins TRBV5-1 to TRBJ1-1. Looked up from germline, CDR1 is SGHRS and CDR2 is YFSETQ. This CDR3 comprises 13 residues. The CDR3 region is CASSLETNTEAFF.

The chain links TRBV5-1 to TRBJ1-2. CDR1 and CDR2 (germline): SGHRS, YFSETQ. This CDR3 contains 12 residues. The CDR3: CASSLVGDGYTF.

The chain couples TRBV20-1 to TRBJ1-2. Per germline, CDR1 DFQATT and CDR2 SNEGSKA (reference sequence). The CDR3 is 12 amino acids. This CDR3 reads CSATGGEEFYTF.

The CDR3 here is CASGPGNSNTEAFF. The chain carries TRBV5-6 and TRBJ1-1; TCRdb outputs TRBD1, but without DNA this stays unchecked. In germline, CDR1 is SGHDT, CDR2 YYEEEE. The CDR3 sequence is 14 residues long.

The rearrangement uses TRBV29-1 and TRBJ1-1. CDR3 length: 11 amino acids. Germline values: CDR1 SQVTM, CDR2 ANQGSEA. CDR3 residues: CSAYMNTEAFF.

CDR3 region: CASSLAHRGEQYF. The V and J genes are TRBV7-6 and TRBJ2-7; TCRdb lists TRBD1, though no DNA is available to test this call. CDR1 and CDR2 from the germline V gene are SGHVS and FNYEAQ. CDR3 length: 13 residues.

The chain recombines TRBV24-1 with TRBJ2-5; TCRdb outputs TRBD1, but without DNA this stays unchecked. Germline values: CDR1 KGHDR, CDR2 SFDVKD. The CDR3 extends over 15 amino acids. Here the CDR3 reads CATSDLRTAQETQYF.

The chain links TRBV5-1 to TRBJ2-3; there is no DNA to check the TCRdb D call of TRBD1. This CDR3 contains 16 residues. CDR1 is SGHRS and CDR2 is YFSETQ in the germline V gene. The CDR3 spells CASSLNPRGGPDTQYF. The full variable domain, with the rest looked up from reference TRBV5-1 and TRBJ2-3, is KAGVTQTPRYLIKTRGQQVTLSCSPISGHRSVSWYQQTPGQGLQFLFEYFSETQRNKGNFPGRFSGRQFSNSRSEMNVSTLELGDSALYLCASSLNPRGGPDTQYFGPGTRLTVL.

The chain couples TRBV19 to TRBJ2-1; TCRdb reports TRBD2, a call that lacks DNA to check it against. CDR1 LNHDA and CDR2 SQIVND come from the germline V gene (reference sequence). CDR3 length equals 17 residues. The CDR3 region is CASSIATLTSGNNEQFF.

The chain couples TRBV20-1 to TRBJ2-3. The germline V gene has CDR1 DFQATT and CDR2 SNEGSKA (reference sequence). CDR3 size: 12 residues. This chain's CDR3 is CSAKPSTDTQYF.

The chain combines TRBV29-1 with TRBJ1-2. The CDR3 covers 13 residues. CDR1 SQVTM and CDR2 ANQGSEA come from the germline V gene. The CDR3 sequence: CSVVRGYGYGYTF.

The chain is built from TRBV4-3 and TRBJ2-7; checking the TCRdb D call of TRBD1 is not possible without DNA. The CDR3 has 16 residues. Germline V lookup: CDR1 LGHNA, CDR2 YSLEER. CDR3 amino acids: CASSHEARGEPYEQYF.

The chain links TRBV21-1 to TRBJ2-4; the TCRdb call, TRBD1, lacks DNA for checking. TRBV21-1 is labeled a pseudogene. The CDR3 is made up of 13 amino acids. The CDR3 loop reads CASYPPAKNIQYF.

The gene calls are TRBV20-1 and TRBJ1-6; lacking DNA, the TRBD1 call made by TCRdb goes unchecked. The CDR3 is 14 amino acids. Per the germline V gene, CDR1 is DFQATT and CDR2 is SNEGSKA (reference sequence). CDR3 protein: CSARQGDFNSPLHF.

CDR3 in amino acids: CSASSSPNIGSPQYF. This chain links TRBV20-1 with TRBJ2-3. The CDR3 sequence is 15 residues long. Germline CDR1 reads DFQATT; CDR2 reads SNEGSKA (reference sequence).

J is TRBJ2-5 and V is TRBV5-6; TCRdb reports TRBD2, a call that lacks DNA to check it against. Germline V gives CDR1 SGHDT, CDR2 YYEEEE. This CDR3 is built from 15 residues. CDR3 loop: CASSFTLAGQETQYF.

The CDR3: CASKGAYSNQPQHF. The chain recombines TRBV12-3 or TRBV12-4 with TRBJ1-5; without DNA, the TCRdb call of TRBD1 cannot be checked. This CDR3 is 14 amino acids long.

This chain links TRBV2 with TRBJ2-2; TCRdb names TRBD2, which stays unverified in the absence of DNA. The CDR3 contains 14 residues. CDR1 SNHLY and CDR2 FYNNEI come from the germline V gene. CDR3 protein: CASSDDYQTGELFF.

The CDR3 sequence: CASSFGSDTQYF. J is TRBJ2-3 and V is TRBV5-1. Germline V CDR1 and CDR2: SGHRS, YFSETQ. CDR3 length: 12 residues.

V usage is TRBV27 and J usage is TRBJ1-5. This CDR3 has 13 amino acids. Germline CDR1 and CDR2: MNHEY and SMNVEV (reference sequence). CDR3 sequence reads: CASRHLPNQPQHF.

This rearrangement joins TRBV20-1 to TRBJ2-3; as DNA is missing, the TRBD1 call by TCRdb cannot be tested. Germline CDR1 reads DFQATT; CDR2 reads SNEGSKA (reference sequence). The CDR3 loop spans 14 amino acids. CDR3: CSSDAGASTDTQYF.

The gene calls are TRBV20-1 and TRBJ1-5; checking the TCRdb D call of TRBD1 is not possible without DNA. Germline assignment: CDR1 DFQATT and CDR2 SNEGSKA (reference sequence). The CDR3 sequence is 14 residues long. This CDR3 reads CSAYGGGRGQPQHF.

V and J are TRBV6-5 and TRBJ2-5; with no DNA, the TCRdb D assignment of TRBD2 cannot be verified. Germline lookup yields CDR1 MNHEY and CDR2 SVGAGI. The CDR3 is 17 amino acids. CDR3 loop: CASVLAGGLGPQETQYF.

The chain employs TRBV6-6 and TRBJ1-5. Per the germline V gene, CDR1 is MNHNY and CDR2 is SVGAGI (reference sequence). CDR3 length: 12 residues. The CDR3 loop reads CASSPDRRIQHF.

The chain couples TRBV20-1 to TRBJ2-7; absent DNA, TCRdb's TRBD2 call cannot be checked. Per the germline V gene, CDR1 is DFQATT and CDR2 is SNEGSKA (reference sequence). This CDR3 has 13 residues. The CDR3 is CSAYLDSAREQYF.

V usage is TRBV2 and J usage is TRBJ2-7; TCRdb reports TRBD1, a call that lacks DNA to check it against. Germline lookup yields CDR1 SNHLY and CDR2 FYNNEI. The CDR3 spans 16 residues. The chain's CDR3 is CASRLVRGADTYEQYF.

The CDR3 region is CASSFSAEPAQYF. This chain uses TRBV12-3 or TRBV12-4 with TRBJ2-5. This CDR3 is 13 amino acids long.

The chain's CDR3 is CASSQSGQGANAFF. This chain links TRBV16 with TRBJ1-1; absent DNA, TCRdb's TRBD1 call cannot be checked. The germline V gene encodes CDR1 KGHSY and CDR2 FQNENV. This CDR3 has 14 amino acids.

The CDR3 here is CASSRTGRTEAFF. The J gene is TRBJ1-1, the V gene TRBV7-9; the D call of TRBD1 rests on TCRdb alone, since no DNA is present to check it. The CDR3 totals 13 residues. From germline, CDR1 is SEHNR and CDR2 FQNEAQ (reference sequence). The full variable domain, rest sourced from reference TRBV7-9 and TRBJ1-1, is DTGVSQNPRHKITKRGQNVTFRCDPISEHNRLYWYRQTLGQGPEFLTYFQNEAQLEKSRLLSDRFSAERPKGSFSTLEIQRTEQGDSAMYLCASSRTGRTEAFFGQGTRLTVV.

The chain recombines TRBV27 with TRBJ2-3; TCRdb's assignment of TRBD2 cannot be checked, as there is no DNA. Germline-derived CDR1 and CDR2 are MNHEY and SMNVEV (reference sequence). The CDR3 sequence is 17 residues long. CDR3 region: CASSVTIAGGRADTQYF.